These T cell receptor beta chains were read from a single sample in a study of blood T cells in healthy people across ages. From the 5' RACE reads, TCRdb called clonotypes with MiXCR, one entry per CDR3 protein. This sample has about 1.5 million distinct CDR3 sequences, with roughly two fifths found just once. Sequencing was performed on blood. All receptors derive from a woman between 18 and 29 years old in good health. The CDR3 runs from the conserved cysteine through the conserved F or W. The order of the fields is CDR3 DNA, CDR3 protein, D gene, clone size, J gene, V gene. D genes are given only for firm matches. The size of a clone is reported for some rows only, either as once, few or many, or as a class for expanded clones.

TGTGCCAGCAGCTTAGCCGACGGGGTGATCGACGAGCAGTACTTC	CASSLADGVIDEQYF	-	few	TRBJ2-7	TRBV7-9
TGCAGCGCTGAAGTGGGGAAGCGCAGCAACTATGGCTACACCTTC	CSAEVGKRSNYGYTF	-	-	TRBJ1-2	TRBV29-1
TGTGCCAGCAGCCTTAATTACAGGGCAGATACGCAGTATTTT	CASSLNYRADTQYF	-	few	TRBJ2-3	TRBV7-2
TGTGCCAGCAGTGCGGAGGGAATCTCCTACGAGCAGTACTTC	CASSAEGISYEQYF	-	few	TRBJ2-7	TRBV12-3/TRBV12-4
TGTGCCAGCAGCTTAGACAGGGGAAACACCATATATTTT	CASSLDRGNTIYF	-	-	TRBJ1-3	TRBV7-2
TGCAGCGTCGTGGGCCCGGGACGTGAAGCTTTCTTT	CSVVGPGREAFF	-	-	TRBJ1-1	TRBV29-1
TGTGCGACGGGGGGCTCCTACGAGCAGTACTTC	CATGGSYEQYF	TRBD2	-	TRBJ2-7	TRBV28
TGTGCCAGCGTAAAGGACAGAGCCTACAATGAGCAGTTCTTC	CASVKDRAYNEQFF	-	-	TRBJ2-1	TRBV6-2/TRBV6-3
TGTGCCAGTACTGAGACAGGGGGCTATGGCTACACCTTC	CASTETGGYGYTF	TRBD1	-	TRBJ1-2	TRBV19
TGTGCCAGCAGCTACCAGGGGGCGCGGAACATTCAGTACTTC	CASSYQGARNIQYF	TRBD1	-	TRBJ2-4	TRBV14
TGTGCCAGCAGCTTGGCCAGGGCGAACACCGGGGAGCTGTTTTTT	CASSLARANTGELFF	-	-	TRBJ2-2	TRBV5-6
TGTGCCAGCAGTGGGGCTAGCGAAACCTACGAGCAGTACTTC	CASSGASETYEQYF	-	few	TRBJ2-7	TRBV2
TGCGCCAGCAGCCAAGACACCAGCTCCTATAATTCACCCCTCCACTTT	CASSQDTSSYNSPLHF	-	few	TRBJ1-6	TRBV4-3
TGCAGCGTTCCCACAGGGGGCAGCTCCTACAATGAGCAGTACTTC	CSVPTGGSSYNEQYF	TRBD1	-	TRBJ2-7	TRBV29-1
TGTGCCACTCCGCCCCGGGACAGATTCTCCTACAATGAGCAGTTCTTC	CATPPRDRFSYNEQFF	TRBD1	-	TRBJ2-1	TRBV12-3/TRBV12-4
TGCAGTGCTAGACTTAGCTCTCTGGGCTACACCTTC	CSARLSSLGYTF	-	few	TRBJ1-2	TRBV20-1
TGTGCCAGCAGCTTTAGGGACAGGCCATTCTCTGGAAACACCATATATTTT	CASSFRDRPFSGNTIYF	TRBD1	-	TRBJ1-3	TRBV7-2
TGCGCCAGCAGCCAGTTTGTCCCCTACGAGCAGTACTTC	CASSQFVPYEQYF	-	-	TRBJ2-7	TRBV5-1
TGTGCCAGCAGCTTACCTAGCGGGGGCCACGATACGCAGTATTTT	CASSLPSGGHDTQYF	TRBD2	-	TRBJ2-3	TRBV7-2
TGTGCCAGCAGCTTAGGATGGCGGGGGGGCAATGAGCAGTTCTTC	CASSLGWRGGNEQFF	TRBD2	-	TRBJ2-1	TRBV7-9
TGTGCCAGCAGCCCACTAGCGGGAGAGTACGAGCAGTACTTC	CASSPLAGEYEQYF	TRBD2	-	TRBJ2-7	TRBV4-2
TGTGCCGAACGCCCGAACACCGGGGAGCTGTTTTTT	CAERPNTGELFF	-	-	TRBJ2-2	TRBV12-3/TRBV12-4
TGCAGCGTTGATACAGAGCAGTTCTTC	CSVDTEQFF	-	-	TRBJ2-1	TRBV29-1
TGTGCCAGCAGCCCAGGGGCTGGCGGCTACACCTTC	CASSPGAGGYTF	-	many	TRBJ1-2	TRBV7-9
TGTGCCAGCAGCGTCCAGACTGGGAGCACTGAAGCTTTCTTT	CASSVQTGSTEAFF	-	few	TRBJ1-1	TRBV9
TGTGCCAGCACCGTTCCGAACAGGGGAACTGAAGCTTTCTTT	CASTVPNRGTEAFF	TRBD1	-	TRBJ1-1	TRBV7-2
TGCGCCAACAGCCGAAACCCCTGGACAGGGGGTCGCATGAACACTGAAGCTTTCTTT	CANSRNPWTGGRMNTEAFF	TRBD1	few	TRBJ1-1	TRBV4-1
TGTGCCAGCGGGCTAGCGGCCCTTACCTACGAGCAGTACTTC	CASGLAALTYEQYF	TRBD2	few	TRBJ2-7	TRBV6-1
TGCAGCGTTGAGGGGGGCCAGGCGAGCTCCTACGAGCAGTACTTC	CSVEGGQASSYEQYF	-	-	TRBJ2-7	TRBV29-1
TGTGCCATCAGTGGGGGACTAGCGGGAGTGAACTACGAGCAGTACTTC	CAISGGLAGVNYEQYF	TRBD2	few	TRBJ2-7	TRBV10-3
TGTGCCAGCAGCTTTAAACTTGTTAGCTCCTACAATGAGCAGTTCTTC	CASSFKLVSSYNEQFF	-	-	TRBJ2-1	TRBV5-6